This entry lists 18 T cell receptor beta chains sequenced from one sample in a study of T cell responses to AZD1222 COVID-19 vaccine. Sequencing used immunoSEQ multiplex PCR; TCRdb keeps in-frame clones, though not all of them. Among about 150,000 clones listed, about 89% were seen once. This specimen was peripheral blood, taken 28 days after the second AZD1222 dose. The receptors originated from an adult who received the AZD1222 COVID-19 vaccine.

A word on this clone: The same CDR3 can be traced to other DNA sequences in this sample. The chain links TRBV19 to TRBJ1-1; no reliable D call. Trimming shortened V by 3 bases and J by 3 bases, and 8 bases separated the two germline ends. The germline V gene encodes CDR1 LNHDA and CDR2 SQIVND (reference sequence). CDR3 size: 13 residues. The CDR3 DNA reads as TGTGCCAGTAGTATCCGGGTTGACACTGAAGCTTTCTTT. Its translation: CASSIRVDTEAFF. Combining the CDR3 with reference TRBV19 and TRBJ1-1 gives the whole variable domain DGGITQSPKYLFRKEGQNVTLSCEQNLNHDAMYWYRQDPGQGLRLIYYSQIVNDFQKGDIAEGYSVSREKKESFPLTVTSAQKNPTAFYLCASSIRVDTEAFFGQGTRLTVV.

V is TRBV15 and J is TRBJ2-2; 7 bases agree with TRBD1. V gave up 5 bases and J gave up 0 bases; unmatched junction bases: 6. This CDR3 is built from 16 residues. Germline-derived CDR1 and CDR2 are LNHNV and YYDKDF (reference sequence). The CDR3 spells CATSGPGQSNTGELFF. CDR3 coding DNA: TGTGCCACCAGCGGTCCGGGACAGTCGAACACCGGGGAGCTGTTTTTT. The variable domain in full, completed from reference TRBV15 and TRBJ2-2, reads DAMVIQNPRYQVTQFGKPVTLSCSQTLNHNVMYWYQQKSSQAPKLLFHYYDKDFNNEADTPDNFQSRRPNTSFCFLDIRSPGLGDTAMYLCATSGPGQSNTGELFFGEGSRLTVL.

The chain has TRBV5-1 and TRBJ2-2, with TRBD1 matching over 8 bases. The CDR3 is made up of 16 amino acids. Germline CDR1 SGHRS, CDR2 YFSETQ. Unmatched junction bases numbered 8, after V lost 2 bases and J lost 5 bases. CDR3 region: CASSFRTGSVTGELFF. As DNA, the CDR3 is TGCGCCAGCAGCTTCCGGACAGGGTCGGTTACCGGGGAGCTGTTTTTT. Supplemented by reference TRBV5-1 and TRBJ2-2, the full variable domain reads KAGVTQTPRYLIKTRGQQVTLSCSPISGHRSVSWYQQTPGQGLQFLFEYFSETQRNKGNFPGRFSGRQFSNSRSEMNVSTLELGDSALYLCASSFRTGSVTGELFFGEGSRLTVL.

The gene calls are TRBV5-1 and TRBJ2-1; 8 nucleotides align to TRBD1. The CDR3 spans 16 residues. CDR1 is SGHRS and CDR2 is YFSETQ in the germline V gene. After removal of 0 bases from V and 4 bases from J, the junction contained 6 bases not matched to a gene. In DNA form, the CDR3 reads TGCGCCAGCAGCTTGGAGGGGACAGGTCTTTACAATGAGCAGTTCTTC. This encodes CASSLEGTGLYNEQFF.

The V and J genes are TRBV5-4 and TRBJ2-1; possibly TRBD2 for D (5 bases). This CDR3 is built from 16 residues. Trimming took 6 bases from V and 2 from J, leaving 18 bases between them. Germline assignment: CDR1 SGHNT and CDR2 YYREEE (reference sequence). CDR3 in DNA: TGTGCCAGCACCCCGGACGAAGCGGAGGCCTACAATGAGCAGTTCTTC. Its translation is CASTPDEAEAYNEQFF. Full variable domain (missing parts from reference TRBV5-4 and TRBJ2-1): ETGVTQSPTHLIKTRGQQVTLRCSSQSGHNTVSWYQQALGQGPQFIFQYYREEENGRGNFPPRFSGLQFPNYSSELNVNALELDDSALYLCASTPDEAEAYNEQFFGPGTRLTVL.

The chain links TRBV11-3 to TRBJ2-1, with 15 bases fitting TRBD2. CDR3 length: 17 amino acids. Germline CDR1 reads SGHNT; CDR2 reads YENEEA. Trimming removed 0 bases from V and 9 bases from J; junction bases left unmatched: 6. The CDR3 DNA sequence: TGTGCCAGCAGCTTAGAGTCCGGACTAGCGGGGGGGAGTGAGCAGTTCTTC. Translated, it gives CASSLESGLAGGSEQFF.

On this clone itself: Other nucleotide sequences in the sample specify the same CDR3. This chain uses TRBV24-1 with TRBJ2-3; a weak D match, TRBD1 (6 bases). The V and J ends lost 7 bases and 2 bases respectively, with 15 bases between them. From germline, CDR1 is KGHDR and CDR2 SFDVKD. The length of the CDR3 is 15 residues. CDR3 DNA: TGTGCCACCAGCGGAAGAGGACAGCACACAGATACGCAGTATTTT. Protein sequence: CATSGRGQHTDTQYF.

The genes are TRBV6-5 and TRBJ1-5, with no clear D. The CDR3 contains 15 residues. The germline gives CDR1 MNHEY, CDR2 SVGAGI. With 4 bases removed from V and 2 bases from J, the gap between germline ends came to 12 bases. The CDR3 nucleotides are TGTGCCAGCAGTTCCGGTCGGGGTGGCAATCAGCCCCAGCATTTT. As protein: CASSSGRGGNQPQHF.

This chain joins TRBV28 and TRBJ2-3; D gene ambiguous. The CDR3 sequence is 15 residues long. V was trimmed by 6 bases and J by 0 bases, leaving 13 bases between them. CDR1 is MDHEN and CDR2 is SYDVKM in the germline V gene. The CDR3 DNA sequence: TGTGCCAGCAGGCACCGGGCAGCTAGCACAGATACGCAGTATTTT. Protein: CASRHRAASTDTQYF.

This clone was seen a few times. The chain recombines TRBV10-1 with TRBJ1-2; the D is unclear. Deletions cut 9 bases from V and 7 bases from J, with 9 bases between. This CDR3 is built from 10 residues. Per the germline V gene, CDR1 is WNHNN and CDR2 is SYGVQD (reference sequence). The CDR3 nucleotides read TGCGCCAGTAACTGGGCTGGCTACACCTTC. This sequence encodes CASNWAGYTF.

CDR3 bases: TGTGCCAGCAGCCAAGAGACTAGCGGCCAAGAGACCCAGTACTTC. Translation: CASSQETSGQETQYF. This chain connects TRBV6-2 or TRBV6-3 to TRBJ2-5, with 9 nucleotides matching TRBD2. This CDR3 region has 15 residues. Germline V gives CDR1 MNHEY, CDR2 SVGEGT. V gave up 6 bases and J gave up 1 base; unmatched junction bases: 6.

The rearrangement links TRBV25-1 to TRBJ2-5; the D gene is possibly TRBD1 (5 bases). The CDR3 is 13 amino acids. Trimming removed 2 bases from V and 7 bases from J, with 11 bases in between. The germline V gene has CDR1 MGHDK and CDR2 SYGVNS. The CDR3 loop is CASSEQGFGTQYF. CDR3 DNA sequence: TGTGCCAGCAGTGAACAGGGTTTTGGGACCCAGTACTTC.

The rearrangement joins TRBV10-3 to TRBJ2-2, with 10 nucleotides matching TRBD2. CDR3 length: 13 residues. Trimming cost V 3 bases and J 13 bases; bases outside gene matches: 5. Germline V gives CDR1 ENHRY, CDR2 SYGVKD. The CDR3 DNA follows: TGTGCCATCAGTGATAGCGGGAGGTCGTTGCTGTTTTTT. Amino acids: CAISDSGRSLLFF.

A single count supports this clone. This sequence joins TRBV11-3 and TRBJ2-3; the D is unclear. Germline CDR1 SGHNT, CDR2 YENEEA. CDR3 size: 13 residues. V was pared by 2 bases and J by 2 bases, with 5 bases between. CDR3 DNA sequence: TGTGCCAGCAGCTTATACTCCACAGATACGCAGTATTTT. Its protein is CASSLYSTDTQYF.

The chain carries TRBV11-2 and TRBJ2-1; D may be TRBD2 (6 bases). CDR1 is SGHAT and CDR2 is FQNNGV in the germline V gene. With 1 base removed from V and 6 bases from J, the gap between germline ends came to 13 bases. The CDR3 length is 15 residues. DNA of the CDR3: TGTGCCAGCAGCTTAGGTTCTAGCGCAATCAATGAGCAGTTCTTC. Its translation is CASSLGSSAINEQFF.

This clone has more than one count but fewer than ten. The J gene is TRBJ1-2, the V gene TRBV5-6, with a tentative D call TRBD1 (6 bases). V gave up 3 bases and J gave up 1 base, with 16 bases separating them. CDR1 is SGHDT and CDR2 is YYEEEE in the germline V gene. There are 16 residues in the CDR3. The CDR3 spells CASSSRGGANNYGYTF. The CDR3 DNA reads as TGTGCCAGCAGCTCGCGCGGGGGGGCGAATAACTATGGCTACACCTTC. Filled out from reference TRBV5-6 and TRBJ1-2, the complete variable domain reads DAGVTQSPTHLIKTRGQQVTLRCSPKSGHDTVSWYQQALGQGPQFIFQYYEEEERQRGNFPDRFSGHQFPNYSSELNVNALLLGDSALYLCASSSRGGANNYGYTFGSGTRLTVV.

V usage is TRBV5-4 and J usage is TRBJ2-5, with D tentatively TRBD2 (5 bases). CDR1 is SGHNT and CDR2 is YYREEE in the germline V gene (reference sequence). V shed 5 bases and J shed 5 bases, with 34 bases lying between them. The CDR3 is 20 amino acids. The CDR3 DNA reads as TGTGCCAGCAGTCGGGGAGACTCTGGTGTGGCCCGGGGTCTCCGGGAGACCCAGTACTTC. This gives the protein CASSRGDSGVARGLRETQYF.

This CDR3 reads CASSAPGELSYEQYF. DNA for the CDR3: TGTGCCAGCAGTGCCCCAGGGGAACTATCCTACGAGCAGTACTTC. This chain connects TRBV28 to TRBJ2-7; tentatively, D is TRBD1 (6 bases). The CDR3 length is 15 residues. V lost 5 bases and J lost 1, with 15 bases in between. Germline lookup yields CDR1 MDHEN and CDR2 SYDVKM.